The T cell receptor (beta chain) described here comes from a study of Ad26.COV2.S vaccination and SARS-CoV-2 variants. The CDR3 sequence is 15 residues long. The germline V gene encodes CDR1 LGHNA and CDR2 YSLEER. With 0 bases removed from V and 8 bases from J, the gap between germline ends came to 13 bases. Treatment specified: some 19 received Ad26.COV2.S at low or high dose, single or two shots; about 5 received placebo; per-sample allocation not given. The investigators took samples on day 63 after the first vaccine or placebo injection. The table came from immunoSEQ multiplex PCR; TCRdb's copy has only in-frame clones and leaves some out. This sample has 380,000 or so clones; around 89% occur once, and the top ten carry about 4.6%.

This clonotype originated in a person aged 18-65 years who received the Ad26.COV2.S COVID-19 vaccine or a placebo. The rearrangement joins TRBV4-3 to TRBJ1-4; maybe TRBD1 (5 bases). This sample comprised peripheral blood, obtained in a trial of Ad26.COV2.S vaccine versus placebo. The CDR3 reads CASSQDGQGGEKLFF. In DNA, the CDR3 is TGCGCCAGCAGCCAAGATGGGCAGGGAGGGGAAAAACTGTTTTTT.